The subject of this entry is one TCR beta chain. This CDR3 is built from 18 residues. Germline V gene sequence: CDR1 LNHDA, CDR2 SQIVND (reference sequence). Germline trimming cut 6 bases from V and 0 bases from J; bases unmatched to any gene: 10. This specimen comes from a study of blood T cell repertoires in COVID-19. Sequencing was performed with immunoSEQ multiplex PCR; in TCRdb, only in-frame clones are kept and a portion is missing. The data hold over 60,000 clones, with about 76% observed a single time. This clonotype was sampled from a woman of 80 years or more with acute or convalescent COVID-19. The chain has TRBV19 and TRBJ1-4; 10 bases are a match to TRBD1. Sample: peripheral blood. The CDR3 coding sequence is TGTGCCAGTAGATCAGACAGGGGGCCAAGATCAACTAATGAAAAACTGTTTTTT. This gives the protein CASRSDRGPRSTNEKLFF. Full variable domain (rest looked up from reference TRBV19 and TRBJ1-4): DGGITQSPKYLFRKEGQNVTLSCEQNLNHDAMYWYRQDPGQGLRLIYYSQIVNDFQKGDIAEGYSVSREKKESFPLTVTSAQKNPTAFYLCASRSDRGPRSTNEKLFFGSGTQLSVL.